This TCR beta chain was found in a study of blood T cell repertoires in COVID-19 (dated by TCRdb to the early 2020s). As for the study more broadly: Collaborator samples came from the United States, Italy and Spain and covered acute and convalescent phases of COVID-19. The prospective study material was composed of cDNA or gDNA derived from T cells, B-cell-depleted T cells, or PBMCs. Deeply sampled blood TCRbeta repertoires from subjects exposed to, actively infected with, or recovered from COVID-19 were included in the dataset. The repertoires were made available in a free public database intended to serve as a resource for research on the immune response to SARS-CoV-2. Samples were obtained from the ongoing ImmuneRACE study (first 160 participants) and from 1,254 subjects provided by 6 global collaborators. Sample metadata almost always included a de-identified subject ID, COVID-19 status, age in years and sex. Where available, HLA class I and class II types were obtained from metadata supplied by the sample provider rather than from assay-based typing.

Notes on this clone: Its antigen is currently not known. No base-level quality is on record; no much larger clone is a single base apart.

The immunoSEQ Assay, a bias-controlled multiplex PCR, was used to amplify TCRbeta CDR3 regions from genomic DNA. The original pipeline was this. Within the assay, amplification of reference gene primers was used to estimate how many nucleated cells each sample contained. Sequence reads were collapsed and filtered to measure the absolute abundance of every unique TCRbeta CDR3 rearrangement. For each sample, productive Simpson clonality was calculated as the square root of Simpson's diversity index over productive rearrangements. TCRdb took this table from immuneACCESS and kept in-frame rearrangements with V and J called. Such tables lack part of the clones; where checked against another copy, unresolved V genes explain under half of the gap, and the rest is unexplained. The V and J calls and clone size were taken over from that table, and D and trimming were inferred from the DNA. The sample yields roughly 180,000 clones; about 81% were counted once. 12% of the sample is held by the ten biggest clonotypes.

From the germline V gene, CDR1 is MDHEN and CDR2 is SYDVKM. Measured from the cysteine to the phenylalanine, the CDR3 is 12 residues long. Only CDR3 DNA remains: 36 bases, in frame from the first base. The germline ends are 7 bases apart after V is trimmed by 6 bases and J by 2 bases. One collaborating source in Seattle enrolled patients during active infection and followed them longitudinally through the course of disease. Whole blood was collected in K2EDTA tubes by collaborating institutions according to the institutions' own protocols. Collaborator samples were shipped for TCRbeta analysis as frozen whole blood, isolated PBMCs, or DNA extracted from either sample type. Study-wide conclusions, independent of this receptor: How much clinical and demographic metadata was included differed by source and by participant, and the metadata was provided uncurated.

This clonotype was sampled from a woman aged 80 or older with COVID-19, enrolled during active disease. The chain couples TRBV28 to TRBJ1-2; the D segment cannot be called with confidence. What was sequenced was peripheral blood. The nucleotide sequence reads TGTGCCAGCAGCCCCCGGAACTATGGCTACACCTTC. This codes for CASSPRNYGYTF.